These 9 T cell receptor beta chains share one sample of origin, sequenced in a study of blood T cell repertoires in COVID-19. Sequencing used immunoSEQ multiplex PCR; TCRdb keeps in-frame clones, though not all of them. The sample contains about 200,000 clones, 80% to 85% of which appear only once. The specimen sequenced was peripheral blood. Receptors were obtained from a human donor in a cohort sampled during active COVID-19.

This chain connects TRBV27 to TRBJ2-7; 11 bases are a match to TRBD2. The trim removed 6 bases at V and 1 base at J, leaving 2 bases unmatched. CDR3 size: 14 residues. The germline CDR1 and CDR2 sequences are MNHEY and SMNVEV (reference sequence). The CDR3 reads CASSRLAGSYEQYF. The CDR3 DNA reads TGTGCCAGCAGCAGACTAGCGGGGTCCTACGAGCAGTACTTC.

The chain couples TRBV4-2 to TRBJ2-2; 7 bases are shared with TRBD2. V lost 0 bases to trimming and J lost 7 bases; unmatched junction nucleotides: 11. This CDR3 spans 17 amino acids. Germline V gene data show CDR1 as LGHNA and CDR2 as YNFKEQ. The CDR3 loop is CASSQDQGREAVGELFF. In DNA, the CDR3 is TGTGCCAGCAGCCAAGATCAAGGGAGGGAGGCTGTCGGGGAGCTGTTTTTT.

V gene TRBV5-1 combines with J gene TRBJ2-1; TRBD2 agrees at 10 bases. V lost 5 bases to trimming and J lost 15 bases; unmatched junction nucleotides: 11. The germline V gene encodes CDR1 SGHRS and CDR2 YFSETQ. This CDR3 comprises 13 residues. The CDR3 DNA sequence: TGCGCCAGCAGTTTAGCGGGAGGTTCCGCATCGTTCTTC. Residues: CASSLAGGSASFF. The complete variable domain, with remaining parts taken from reference TRBV5-1 and TRBJ2-1, reads KAGVTQTPRYLIKTRGQQVTLSCSPISGHRSVSWYQQTPGQGLQFLFEYFSETQRNKGNFPGRFSGRQFSNSRSEMNVSTLELGDSALYLCASSLAGGSASFFGPGTRLTVL.

V and J are TRBV19 and TRBJ1-4, with D hard to call. CDR1 LNHDA and CDR2 SQIVND come from the germline V gene (reference sequence). This CDR3 contains 17 residues. Trimming removed 0 bases from V and 0 bases from J, with 11 bases in between. The CDR3 reads CASSIDPGYATNEKLFF. The CDR3 region has the DNA TGTGCCAGTAGTATAGACCCGGGATATGCAACTAATGAAAAACTGTTTTTT.

Of note for this clone: Since no conserved phenylalanine or tryptophan closes the CDR3, a read error is the likely cause. The DNA is left out, because the CDR3 cannot be placed on it with certainty; the CDR3 is given as TCRdb lists it. The gene calls are TRBV15 and TRBJ2-7; the listed D gene, TRBD1, was not tested against the DNA. CDR1 LNHNV and CDR2 YYDKDF come from the germline V gene (reference sequence). The CDR3 is made up of 9 amino acids, end residues included. CDR3 in amino acids: CATSPGTEI.

The chain links TRBV5-1 to TRBJ2-7, with TRBD1 matching 11 bases. This CDR3 has 14 amino acids. With V trimmed by 4 bases and J by 5 bases, 5 bases remained unmatched. Germline lookup yields CDR1 SGHRS and CDR2 YFSETQ. CDR3 residues: CASSAGTGGNEQYF. The CDR3 region has the DNA TGCGCCAGCAGCGCCGGGACAGGGGGAAACGAGCAGTACTTC.

DNA of the CDR3: TGTGCCAGCAGCCCCTACCAGACTAGCGGGACCAACGAGCAGTACTTC. This sequence encodes CASSPYQTSGTNEQYF. V gene TRBV7-9 combines with J gene TRBJ2-7; 11 bases agree with TRBD2. Germline values: CDR1 SEHNR, CDR2 FQNEAQ (reference sequence). This CDR3 region has 16 residues. V was clipped by 5 bases and J by 5 bases; unmatched bases: 11.

The chain employs TRBV30 and TRBJ1-6; D ambiguous. Germline-derived CDR1 and CDR2 are GTSNPN and SVGIG (reference sequence). V dropped 3 bases and J dropped 4 bases, with 4 bases sitting between them. The CDR3 sequence is 12 residues long. CDR3 residues: CAWSLYNSPLHF. CDR3 in DNA: TGTGCCTGGAGCCTTTATAATTCACCCCTCCACTTT.

The CDR3 DNA reads TGTGCCAGCAGCACTCTCCCCGGACAGGGGGCGTACGAGCAGTACTTC. Translation gives CASSTLPGQGAYEQYF. This chain uses TRBV7-2 with TRBJ2-7; TRBD1 matches at 11 bases. After removal of 5 bases from V and 4 bases from J, the junction contained 10 bases not matched to a gene. The CDR3 is 16 residues long. The germline gives CDR1 SGHTA, CDR2 FQGNSA.